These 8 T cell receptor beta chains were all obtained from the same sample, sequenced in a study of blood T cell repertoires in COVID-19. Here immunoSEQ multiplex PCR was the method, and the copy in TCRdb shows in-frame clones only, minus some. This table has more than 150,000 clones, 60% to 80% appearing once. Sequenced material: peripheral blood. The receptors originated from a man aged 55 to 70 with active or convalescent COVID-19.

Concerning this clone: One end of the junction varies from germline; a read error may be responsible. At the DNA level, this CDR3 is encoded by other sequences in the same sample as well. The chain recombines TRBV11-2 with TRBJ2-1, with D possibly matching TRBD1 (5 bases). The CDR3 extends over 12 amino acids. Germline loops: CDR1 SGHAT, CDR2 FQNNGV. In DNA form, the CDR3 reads TGTGCCAGTAGCTTAAGGGGCGGAGAGCAGTTCTTC. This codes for CASSLRGGEQFF.

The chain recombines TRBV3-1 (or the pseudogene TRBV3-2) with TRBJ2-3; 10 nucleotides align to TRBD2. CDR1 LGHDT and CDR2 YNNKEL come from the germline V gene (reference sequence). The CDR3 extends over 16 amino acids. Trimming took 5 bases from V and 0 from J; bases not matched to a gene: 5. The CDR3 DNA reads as TGTGCCAGCAGCTCTCTAGCGGGAGCGAGCACAGATACGCAGTATTTT. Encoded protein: CASSSLAGASTDTQYF.

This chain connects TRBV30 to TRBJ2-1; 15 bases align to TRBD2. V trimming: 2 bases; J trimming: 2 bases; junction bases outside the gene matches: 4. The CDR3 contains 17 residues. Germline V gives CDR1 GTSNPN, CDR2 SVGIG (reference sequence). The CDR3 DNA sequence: TGTGCCTGGAGTCGGACTAGCGGGAGGGTAACCTACAATGAGCAGTTCTTC. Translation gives CAWSRTSGRVTYNEQFF. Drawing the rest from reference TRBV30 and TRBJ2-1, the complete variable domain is SQTIHQWPATLVQPVGSPLSLECTVEGTSNPNLYWYRQAAGRGLQLLFYSVGIGQISSEVPQNLSASRPQDRQFILSSKKLLLSDSGFYLCAWSRTSGRVTYNEQFFGPGTRLTVL.

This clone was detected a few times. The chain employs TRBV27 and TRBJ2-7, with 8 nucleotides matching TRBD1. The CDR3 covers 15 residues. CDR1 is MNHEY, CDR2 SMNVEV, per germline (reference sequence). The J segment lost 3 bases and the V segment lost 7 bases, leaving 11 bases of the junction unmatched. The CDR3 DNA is TGTGCCAGCAAAGGAAGAGTGGACAGGGACTACGAGCAGTACTTC. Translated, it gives CASKGRVDRDYEQYF.

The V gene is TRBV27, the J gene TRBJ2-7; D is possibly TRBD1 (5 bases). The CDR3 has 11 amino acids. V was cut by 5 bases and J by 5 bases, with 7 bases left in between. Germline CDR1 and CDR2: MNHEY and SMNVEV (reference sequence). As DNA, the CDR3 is TGTGCCAGCAGTGAAGGGGACGAGCAGTACTTC. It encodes CASSEGDEQYF.

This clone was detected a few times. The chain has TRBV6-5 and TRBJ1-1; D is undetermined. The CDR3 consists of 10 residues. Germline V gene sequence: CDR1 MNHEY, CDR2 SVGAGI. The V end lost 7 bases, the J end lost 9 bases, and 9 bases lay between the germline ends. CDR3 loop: CASIREKAFF. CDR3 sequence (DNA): TGTGCCAGCATACGGGAGAAAGCTTTCTTT.

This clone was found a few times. The CDR3 sequence: CASSFRYGTDTQYF. DNA for the CDR3: TGTGCCAGCAGCTTTCGGTATGGCACAGATACGCAGTATTTT. V and J are TRBV7-8 and TRBJ2-3; unclear D gene. This CDR3 spans 14 amino acids. Trimming took 3 bases from V and 1 from J, leaving 8 bases between them. Germline CDR1 is SGHVS and CDR2 is FQNEAQ. The full variable domain, in which reference TRBV7-8 and TRBJ2-3 provide the parts outside the CDR3, is GAGVSQSPRYKVAKRGQDVALRCDPISGHVSLFWYQQALGQGPEFLTYFQNEAQLDKSGLPSDRFFAERPEGSVSTLKIQRTQQEDSAVYLCASSFRYGTDTQYFGPGTRLTVL.

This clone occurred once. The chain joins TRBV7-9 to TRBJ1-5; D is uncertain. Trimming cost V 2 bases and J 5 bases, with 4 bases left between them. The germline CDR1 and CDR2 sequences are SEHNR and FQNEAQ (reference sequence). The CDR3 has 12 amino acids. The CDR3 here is CASSLIDQPQHF. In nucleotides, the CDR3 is TGTGCCAGCAGCTTAATCGATCAGCCCCAGCATTTT.